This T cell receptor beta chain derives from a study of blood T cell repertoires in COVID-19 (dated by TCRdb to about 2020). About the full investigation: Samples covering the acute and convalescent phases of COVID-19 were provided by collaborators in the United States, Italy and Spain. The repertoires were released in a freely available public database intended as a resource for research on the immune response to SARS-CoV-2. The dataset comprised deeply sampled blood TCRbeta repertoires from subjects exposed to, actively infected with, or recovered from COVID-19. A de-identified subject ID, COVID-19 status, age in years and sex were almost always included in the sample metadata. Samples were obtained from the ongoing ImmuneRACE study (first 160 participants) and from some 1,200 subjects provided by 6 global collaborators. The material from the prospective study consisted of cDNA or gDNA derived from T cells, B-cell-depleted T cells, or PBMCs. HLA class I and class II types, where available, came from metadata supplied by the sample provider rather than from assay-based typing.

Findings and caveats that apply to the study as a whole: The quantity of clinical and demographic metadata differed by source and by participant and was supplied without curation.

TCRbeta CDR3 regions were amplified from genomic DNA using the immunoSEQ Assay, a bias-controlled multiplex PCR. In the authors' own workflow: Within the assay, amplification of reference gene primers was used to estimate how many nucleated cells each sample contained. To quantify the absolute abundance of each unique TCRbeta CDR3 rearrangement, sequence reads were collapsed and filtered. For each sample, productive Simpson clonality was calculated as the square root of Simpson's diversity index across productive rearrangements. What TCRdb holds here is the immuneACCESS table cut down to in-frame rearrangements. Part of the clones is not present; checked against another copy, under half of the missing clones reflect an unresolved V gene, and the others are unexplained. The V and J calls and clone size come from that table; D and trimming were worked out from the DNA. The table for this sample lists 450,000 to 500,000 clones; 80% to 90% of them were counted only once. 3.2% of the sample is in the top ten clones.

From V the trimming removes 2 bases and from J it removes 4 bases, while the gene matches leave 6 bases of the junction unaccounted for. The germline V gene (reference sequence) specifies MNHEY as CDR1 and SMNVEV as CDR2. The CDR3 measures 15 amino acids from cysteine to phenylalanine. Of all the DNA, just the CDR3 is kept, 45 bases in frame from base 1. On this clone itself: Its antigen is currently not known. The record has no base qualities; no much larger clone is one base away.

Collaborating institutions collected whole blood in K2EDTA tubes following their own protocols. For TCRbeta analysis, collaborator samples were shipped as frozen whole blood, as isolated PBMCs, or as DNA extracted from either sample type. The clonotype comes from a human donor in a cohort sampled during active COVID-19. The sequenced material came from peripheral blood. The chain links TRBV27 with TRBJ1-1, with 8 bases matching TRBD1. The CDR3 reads CASSLVQGAPTEAFF. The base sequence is TGTGCCAGCAGTTTAGTGCAGGGGGCGCCCACTGAAGCTTTCTTT.